This T cell receptor beta chain was retrieved from a study of vaccination effects on CD4 cells after COVID-19. Study background: Post-vaccine sampling occurred a median 72 days after the second dose.

About this clone: Its matching antigen is unknown.

Before sequencing took place, the ViraFEST assay used viral peptide pools to expand antigen-specific CD4+ T cells. Following a 10-day culture, CD4+ T cells were purified. Two doses of BNT162b2 or mRNA-1273 vaccine were administered to participants. On both days 3 and 7, half of the culture medium was replaced with IL-2 medium. The CDR3 covers 15 residues. Germline CDR1 reads SGHAT; CDR2 reads FQNNGV. V was cut by 0 bases and J by 7 bases, with 16 bases left in between. TCRdb's table, derived via immunoSEQ multiplex PCR, lists solely in-frame clones and lacks some. The sample lists 25,000 to 35,000 clones; almost 75% were seen once. General study results and limits: Marked clonal contraction of both clone types appeared late after vaccination.

The chain links TRBV11-2 to TRBJ2-7; D possibly corresponds to TRBD2 (5 bases). The sample consisted of CD4+ T cells from PBMCs cultured with HCoV-229E spike peptides, taken after COVID-19 vaccination. The source of this sequence is a human donor who received a COVID-19 vaccine. CDR3 residues: CASSLDRVGTGEQYF. The CDR3 bases are TGTGCCAGCAGCTTAGATCGCGTAGGAACGGGGGAGCAGTACTTC.